This is a list of T cell receptor beta chains from one sample in a study of technical replicates of blood from several donors. TCRdb's copy holds only in-frame clones and misses some; the assay was immunoSEQ multiplex PCR. This sample has approximately 12,000 clones, with about 94% found just once. Sequenced material: PBMCs. The receptors stem from a human donor in good health. CDR3s include the opening cysteine and the closing phenylalanine or tryptophan. A D gene is named only where the DNA matches it firmly. Size values are once, few and many counts, or a class for expanded clones, and some rows have none.

j_call | d_call | v_call | clone_size | cdr3_nt | cdr3_aa
TRBJ2-7 | TRBD2 | TRBV5-8 | - | TGTGCCAGCAGCTTTTCTAGCGGCTACGAGCAGTACTTC | CASSFSSGYEQYF
TRBJ2-3 | - | TRBV7-9 | - | TGTGCCAGCAGCTTAGCTGGGGGGGGCTGGACAGGGTTTACAGATACGCAGTATTTT | CASSLAGGGWTGFTDTQYF
TRBJ2-1 | - | TRBV7-6 | - | TGTGCCAGCAGCTCAGAACAGAGTACCTACAATGAGCAGTTCTTC | CASSSEQSTYNEQFF
TRBJ2-5 | - | TRBV5-1 | - | TGCGCCAGCAGCTTGGGACAGCAAGAGACCCAGTACTTC | CASSLGQQETQYF
TRBJ1-2 | TRBD1 | TRBV30 | - | TGTGCCTGGAGGTCTGCACAGGGGAATACCTATGGCTACACCTTC | CAWRSAQGNTYGYTF
TRBJ2-7 | - | TRBV27 | - | TGTGCCAGCAGTTTACGGGGGAGGCCCCTCTCCTACGAGCAGTACTTC | CASSLRGRPLSYEQYF
TRBJ1-1 | - | TRBV6-1 | few | TGTGCCAGCAGTGAAACGGCGTTGGGCACCCTGAACACTGAAGCTTTCTTT | CASSETALGTLNTEAFF
TRBJ1-3 | - | TRBV14 | - | TGTGCCAGCAGCCAGTCGTCGGGGGTAAACACCATATATTTT | CASSQSSGVNTIYF
TRBJ1-2 | TRBD1 | TRBV5-4 | - | TGTGCCAGCAGCCCGGGACAGGTTAACTATGGCTACACCTTC | CASSPGQVNYGYTF
TRBJ2-2 | - | TRBV7-9 | - | TGTGCCAGCAGCTCAACATTCGCTGCCGGGGAGCTGTTTTTT | CASSSTFAAGELFF
TRBJ1-1 | - | TRBV5-1 | - | TGCGCCAGCAGCTTGGACGGGCCCGGGAGTACTGAAGCTTTCTTT | CASSLDGPGSTEAFF
TRBJ2-7 | TRBD2 | TRBV9 | - | TGTGCCAGCAGCGTGGGGACTAGCGGGAGTGGCGACGAGCAGTACTTC | CASSVGTSGSGDEQYF
TRBJ2-1 | TRBD2 | TRBV7-6 | - | TGTGCCAGCAGCCCCGACGGGCGGGAGCTTGACGAGCAGTTCTTC | CASSPDGRELDEQFF
TRBJ1-1 | TRBD1 | TRBV27 | - | TGTGCCAGCAGTCAGCACGACAGGGTGGCCACTGAAGCTTTCTTT | CASSQHDRVATEAFF
TRBJ2-5 | - | TRBV21-1 | - | TGTGCCAGCAGCAGAGCTAGCGGGGGGAGGGGATTAGAGACCCAGTACTTC | CASSRASGGRGLETQYF
TRBJ2-7 | TRBD2 | TRBV30 | once | TGTGCCTGGAGGTCTAGCGGTTCCTACGAGCAGTACTTC | CAWRSSGSYEQYF
TRBJ2-3 | TRBD1 | TRBV7-9 | - | TGTGCCAGCAGCCCGGGACAGGGGGCAAGAGATACGCAGTATTTT | CASSPGQGARDTQYF
TRBJ1-4 | - | TRBV2 | once | TGTGCCAGCAGTGTGGGCAGTCTTGCAACTAATGAAAAACTGTTTTTT | CASSVGSLATNEKLFF
TRBJ1-5 | - | TRBV5-1 | once | TGCGCCAGCAGCTCAGGAGAGGGAAGCAATCAGCCCCAGCATTTT | CASSSGEGSNQPQHF
TRBJ2-7 | TRBD1 | TRBV2 | once | TGTGCCAGCAGGGACCCGGGACAGGTTACCTACGAGCAGTACTTC | CASRDPGQVTYEQYF
TRBJ2-7 | TRBD2 | TRBV18 | - | TGTGCCAGCTCACGCACGACTAGCGGTGGCTCCTACGAGCAGTACTTC | CASSRTTSGGSYEQYF